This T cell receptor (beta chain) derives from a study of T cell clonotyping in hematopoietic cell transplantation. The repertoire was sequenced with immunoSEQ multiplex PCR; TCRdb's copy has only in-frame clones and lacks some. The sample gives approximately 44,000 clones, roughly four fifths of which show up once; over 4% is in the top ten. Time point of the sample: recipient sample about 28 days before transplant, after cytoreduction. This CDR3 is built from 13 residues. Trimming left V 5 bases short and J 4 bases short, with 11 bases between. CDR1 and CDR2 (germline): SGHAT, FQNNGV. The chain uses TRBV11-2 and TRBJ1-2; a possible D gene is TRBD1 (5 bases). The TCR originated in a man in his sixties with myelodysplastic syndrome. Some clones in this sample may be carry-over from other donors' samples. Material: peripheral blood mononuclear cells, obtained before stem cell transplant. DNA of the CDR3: TGTGCCAGCAGCCGGGACGGTGGCTATGGCTACACCTTC. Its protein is CASSRDGGYGYTF.